Each of the 29 T cell receptor beta chains below was sequenced from the same sample in a study of blood T cell repertoires in COVID-19. Sequencing used immunoSEQ multiplex PCR; TCRdb keeps in-frame clones, though not all of them. Of about 340,000 clones listed, more than 75% were seen once; the top ten hold about 6%. Sequenced sample: peripheral blood. These receptors all stem from a woman aged 45-59 years with COVID-19, enrolled during active disease.

The chain employs TRBV27 and TRBJ1-1, with D possibly matching TRBD1 (6 bases). Germline CDR1 MNHEY, CDR2 SMNVEV (reference sequence). The CDR3 is made up of 17 amino acids. V was cut by 3 bases and J by 5 bases, with 22 bases left in between. The CDR3 sequence is CASSLSGRFVRGTEAFF. CDR3 DNA: TGTGCCAGCAGTTTGTCGGGCAGGTTCGTAAGGGGGACTGAAGCTTTCTTT.

The chain is built from TRBV3-1 (or the pseudogene TRBV3-2) and TRBJ2-2; TRBD2 matches at 7 bases. Germline V gene lookup returns CDR1 LGHDT and CDR2 YNNKEL (reference sequence). J gave up 4 bases and V 6 bases, and 26 bases lay outside the gene matches. CDR3 length equals 21 residues. CDR3 DNA sequence: TGTGCCAGCAGTCAATCAAGCGGGGAAAGGGTTGGGGATATGGGCACCGGGGAGCTGTTTTTT. Residues: CASSQSSGERVGDMGTGELFF.

This chain connects TRBV6-2 or TRBV6-3 to TRBJ2-7; D is undetermined. Trimming removed 2 bases from V and 3 bases from J, with 17 bases in between. Per germline, CDR1 MNHEY and CDR2 SVGEGT. This CDR3 region has 16 residues. The CDR3 spells CASSYPGRSKDYEQYF. CDR3 sequence (DNA): TGTGCCAGCAGTTACCCAGGCAGATCCAAGGACTACGAGCAGTACTTC.

The chain employs TRBV30 and TRBJ1-6; D remains unclear. CDR3 size: 14 residues. V lost 5 bases and J lost 10, with 18 bases in between. CDR1 is GTSNPN, CDR2 SVGIG, per germline (reference sequence). CDR3 sequence reads: CAWGVTGIGSPLHF. CDR3 DNA sequence: TGTGCCTGGGGGGTCACCGGGATAGGATCACCCCTCCACTTT.

The chain employs TRBV29-1 and TRBJ2-1; no firm D call. Germline V lookup: CDR1 SQVTM, CDR2 ANQGSEA. Trimming took off 6 bases at V and 7 bases at J, with 13 bases between the two ends. This CDR3 is built from 12 residues. The DNA for the CDR3 is TGCAGCGTAGGCACAACGGGTAATGAGCAGTTCTTC. As protein: CSVGTTGNEQFF.

This clone was recorded only once. The CDR3 nucleotides read TGTGCCAGCAGTGAACCTTTGAGTGGAGAGACCCAGTACTTC. Translated, it gives CASSEPLSGETQYF. The rearrangement uses TRBV6-1 and TRBJ2-5; D remains ambiguous. CDR3 size: 14 residues. Germline V gene sequence: CDR1 MNHNS, CDR2 SASEGT. V was trimmed by 2 bases and J by 4 bases, leaving 11 bases between them.

This sequence joins TRBV18 and TRBJ1-5; D is possibly TRBD1 (6 bases). Trimming took off 5 bases at V and 3 bases at J, with 11 bases between the two ends. There are 14 residues in the CDR3. CDR1 and CDR2 (germline): KGHSH, LQKENI. The CDR3 DNA reads TGTGCCAGCTCAACAACAGGGATCAATCAGCCCCAGCATTTT. Amino acid sequence: CASSTTGINQPQHF.

This chain joins TRBV5-4 and TRBJ2-5; D call uncertain. This CDR3 spans 12 amino acids. V shed 4 bases and J shed 5 bases, with 9 bases lying between them. Germline-derived CDR1 and CDR2 are SGHNT and YYREEE (reference sequence). For the CDR3, the DNA is TGTGCCAGCAGCCTTTCGCGGGAGACCCAGTACTTC. It is translated as CASSLSRETQYF.

The V gene is TRBV4-1, the J gene TRBJ1-5; a weak D match, TRBD1 (6 bases). The germline CDR1 and CDR2 sequences are MGHRA and YSYEKL. V shed 0 bases and J shed 5 bases, with 14 bases lying between them. This CDR3 has 16 amino acids. CDR3 residues: CASSQDLRTADQPQHF. CDR3 nucleotide sequence: TGCGCCAGCAGCCAAGATCTTCGGACAGCCGATCAGCCCCAGCATTTT.

The CDR3 coding sequence is TGCGCCAGCAGCATGGAGCACTCTGGGGCCAACGTCCTGACTTTC. Translating it yields CASSMEHSGANVLTF. The chain employs TRBV5-1 and TRBJ2-6; D ambiguous. Looked up from germline, CDR1 is SGHRS and CDR2 is YFSETQ. V gave up 4 bases and J gave up 0 bases, with 8 bases separating them. The CDR3 is 15 amino acids.

V usage is TRBV4-1 and J usage is TRBJ1-5; possibly TRBD1 for D (6 bases). From germline, CDR1 is MGHRA and CDR2 YSYEKL. The ends were cut back, 1 base at V and 4 bases at J, with 11 bases in the middle. This CDR3 comprises 15 residues. DNA for the CDR3: TGCGCCAGCAGCCAAGTACTGGACAGAAATCAGCCCCAGCATTTT. This sequence encodes CASSQVLDRNQPQHF.

This sequence joins TRBV27 and TRBJ2-7; a possible D gene is TRBD2 (6 bases). This CDR3 comprises 12 residues. Germline-derived CDR1 and CDR2 are MNHEY and SMNVEV (reference sequence). V was clipped by 6 bases and J by 3 bases, with 9 bases between them. This CDR3 is CASSGSGYEQYF. DNA for the CDR3: TGTGCCAGCAGCGGTAGCGGCTACGAGCAGTACTTC.

Details on this clone: A much larger clone lies a single base off, so this may be a read error. The chain links TRBV9 to TRBJ2-1, with TRBD2 as a possible D gene (5 bases). From germline, CDR1 is SGDLS and CDR2 YYNGEE. Trimming took off 5 bases at V and 4 bases at J, with 10 bases between the two ends. The CDR3 sequence is 13 residues long. This CDR3 is CASRAGGYNEQFF. Written as DNA, the CDR3 is TGTGCCAGCAGGGCGGGCGGGTACAATGAGCAGTTCTTC.

This chain joins TRBV7-2 and TRBJ2-5, with 16 bases identical to TRBD2. Germline lookup yields CDR1 SGHTA and CDR2 FQGNSA. The CDR3 loop spans 18 amino acids. J gave up 4 bases and V 5 bases, and 10 bases lay outside the gene matches. CDR3 region: CASSHGTSGRAIIETQYF. CDR3 bases: TGTGCCAGCAGCCATGGGACTAGCGGGAGGGCGATCATAGAGACCCAGTACTTC.

This chain connects TRBV6-5 to TRBJ1-1, with TRBD1 as a possible D gene (5 bases). With 8 bases removed from V and 4 bases from J, the gap between germline ends came to 17 bases. The CDR3 covers 14 residues. Germline assignment: CDR1 MNHEY and CDR2 SVGAGI. CDR3 in DNA: TGTGCCAGCCTGACAGTTTCTCCCCCCACTGAAGCTTTCTTT. As protein: CASLTVSPPTEAFF.

The gene calls are TRBV3-1 (or the pseudogene TRBV3-2) and TRBJ1-2, with TRBD1 matching over 7 bases. V dropped 2 bases and J dropped 4; count of bases not matched to a gene: 4. Germline CDR1 is LGHDT and CDR2 is YNNKEL (reference sequence). The CDR3 has 14 amino acids. The CDR3 sequence is CASSQRQGVYGYTF. CDR3 DNA: TGTGCCAGCAGCCAAAGACAGGGAGTCTATGGCTACACCTTC.

The genes are TRBV4-2 and TRBJ2-1; D uncertain. This CDR3 region has 15 residues. Germline V lookup: CDR1 LGHNA, CDR2 YNFKEQ. V was trimmed by 0 bases and J by 0 bases, leaving 6 bases between them. CDR3: CASSQESLSYNEQFF. In DNA form, the CDR3 reads TGTGCCAGCAGCCAAGAGTCCCTCTCCTACAATGAGCAGTTCTTC.

This clone was found a few times. The chain employs TRBV15 and TRBJ1-6; no clear D gene. CDR3 size: 19 residues. V shed 2 bases and J shed 6 bases, with 23 bases lying between them. Germline V gene data show CDR1 as LNHNV and CDR2 as YYDKDF (reference sequence). This CDR3 is CATSRPELRSRGSNSPLHF. Here the CDR3 DNA reads TGTGCCACCAGCAGACCTGAGCTCCGGTCGAGAGGAAGTAATTCACCCCTCCACTTT.

V and J are TRBV29-1 and TRBJ1-1; tentative D call: TRBD1 (5 bases). V lost 7 bases to trimming and J lost 1 base, with 10 bases between them. Germline V lookup: CDR1 SQVTM, CDR2 ANQGSEA. The CDR3 spans 12 residues. The CDR3 DNA follows: TGCAGCGGAGAAGGACAGAACACTGAAGCTTTCTTT. It is translated as CSGEGQNTEAFF.

The chain couples TRBV4-2 to TRBJ2-7; D is possibly TRBD1 (6 bases). The CDR3 length is 18 residues. CDR1 and CDR2 (germline): LGHNA, YNFKEQ. V lost 0 bases and J 3 bases, leaving 21 bases between the germline ends. The CDR3 sequence is CASSQDARARAGDYEQYF. In nucleotides, the CDR3 is TGTGCCAGCAGCCAAGATGCTCGTGCCCGGGCAGGGGACTACGAGCAGTACTTC.

The chain links TRBV10-2 to TRBJ1-3; D gene unclear. Trimming shortened V by 3 bases and J by 2 bases, and 11 bases separated the two germline ends. Germline values: CDR1 WSHSY, CDR2 SAAADI. This CDR3 region has 15 residues. CDR3 coding DNA: TGCGCCAGCAGTGACCCCCGGGTGGCTGGAAACACCATATATTTT. This codes for CASSDPRVAGNTIYF.

V is TRBV7-3 and J is TRBJ1-5; D unresolved. CDR1 SGHTA and CDR2 FQGTGA come from the germline V gene. The CDR3 covers 18 residues. Trimming removed 3 bases at V and 7 bases at J, with 25 bases between. This chain's CDR3 is CASSFNARPVVARQPQHF. Here the CDR3 DNA reads TGTGCCAGCAGCTTCAACGCTCGTCCGGTCGTTGCGAGGCAGCCCCAGCATTTT.

This chain uses TRBV7-9 with TRBJ2-1; 12 bases agree with TRBD2. Trimming took 1 base from V and 6 from J; bases not matched to a gene: 10. The CDR3 is made up of 18 amino acids. The V gene's germline CDR1 is SEHNR and CDR2 FQNEAQ (reference sequence). CDR3 sequence (DNA): TGTGCCAGCAGCTTAGTTTACATACGACTAGCGGGAGTCAATGAGCAGTTCTTC. Protein: CASSLVYIRLAGVNEQFF. Full variable domain (rest looked up from reference TRBV7-9 and TRBJ2-1): DTGVSQNPRHKITKRGQNVTFRCDPISEHNRLYWYRQTLGQGPEFLTYFQNEAQLEKSRLLSDRFSAERPKGSFSTLEIQRTEQGDSAMYLCASSLVYIRLAGVNEQFFGPGTRLTVL.

The J gene is TRBJ1-2, the V gene TRBV2; 7 positions agree with TRBD1. The CDR3 has 15 amino acids. The J segment lost 3 bases and the V segment lost 4 bases, leaving 8 bases of the junction unmatched. Germline V lookup: CDR1 SNHLY, CDR2 FYNNEI. CDR3 sequence reads: CASSGVRGRDYGYTF. CDR3 DNA: TGTGCCAGCAGTGGGGTAAGGGGGCGTGACTATGGCTACACCTTC.

The CDR3 protein is CASTPGQGRGAFF. DNA for the CDR3: TGTGCCAGCACCCCCGGACAGGGACGAGGAGCTTTCTTT. The gene calls are TRBV7-8 and TRBJ1-1; 8 positions match TRBD1. The junction had 11 bases not matched to a gene; V was cut back by 7 bases and J by 10 bases. The CDR3 covers 13 residues. Germline CDR1 is SGHVS and CDR2 is FQNEAQ.

The CDR3 is CASSQAKGTEAFF. As DNA, the CDR3 is TGCGCCAGCAGCCAAGCAAAGGGGACTGAAGCTTTCTTT. The rearrangement uses TRBV4-1 and TRBJ1-1, with D perhaps matching TRBD1 (5 bases). V lost 1 base and J lost 5, with 8 bases in between. The V gene's germline CDR1 is MGHRA and CDR2 YSYEKL. The CDR3 spans 13 residues.

This clone was observed a single time. V and J are TRBV14 and TRBJ2-1; D perhaps matches TRBD2 (5 bases). The CDR3 runs 11 residues. Germline V gene data show CDR1 as SGHDN and CDR2 as FVKESK. Trimming took off 5 bases at V and 8 bases at J, with 7 bases between the two ends. The CDR3 loop reads CASSERHEQFF. Here the CDR3 DNA reads TGTGCCAGCAGCGAGCGGCATGAGCAGTTCTTC.

The CDR3 sequence: CASSPEVGTVTTYGYTF. The DNA of the CDR3 is TGTGCCAGCAGCCCCGAGGTCGGGACAGTTACAACCTATGGCTACACCTTC. The chain uses TRBV7-6 and TRBJ1-2; TRBD1 aligns across 7 bases. V lost 5 bases to trimming and J lost 4 bases; unmatched junction nucleotides: 16. CDR1 is SGHVS, CDR2 FNYEAQ, per germline. This CDR3 is built from 17 residues.

The chain is built from TRBV7-2 and TRBJ1-2; 9 nucleotides agree with TRBD1. CDR3 length: 16 amino acids. V lost 5 bases to trimming and J lost 3 bases; unmatched junction nucleotides: 10. Germline lookup yields CDR1 SGHTA and CDR2 FQGNSA. CDR3 in amino acids: CASSPQGDRVYYGYTF. As DNA, the CDR3 is TGTGCCAGCAGCCCCCAGGGGGACAGGGTCTACTATGGCTACACCTTC.